The following is a TCR beta chain sequence with its context. The data originate from a study of CD8 T cells in Susac syndrome. When the RNA was reverse transcribed, random hexamers were used with an input of roughly 0.5 to 1 ug. The amplification used immunoSEQ multiplex PCR on TCR beta CDR3; it spanned 54 Vbeta and 13 Jbeta. MiXCR, run by TCRdb on the immunoSEQ multiplex PCR reads, gives a single entry per CDR3 protein. The sample includes some 150,000 distinct CDR3 sequences, approximately 93% of them seen just once. CDR3 length: 15 residues. The germline V and J ends were trimmed by 6 bases and 1 base, with 15 bases remaining between them.

Source material: CD4+ T cells from PBMCs. This sequence joins TRBV12-3 or TRBV12-4 and TRBJ1-1; the D is unclear. This sequence originates from a human donor in good health. The CDR3: CASSLSPTRNTEAFF. CDR3 sequence (DNA): TGTGCCAGCAGCTTAAGTCCCACAAGGAACACTGAAGCTTTCTTT.